A selection of T cell receptor beta chains follows, all from one sample in a study of Graves' ophthalmopathy and Graves' hyperthyroidism. TCRdb fed the multiplex PCR reads into MiXCR, producing one record per CDR3 protein. The data contain 500,000 to 800,000 distinct CDR3 sequences, more than 40% of them singletons. Sequencing used peripheral blood. All receptors come from an adult man with Graves' ophthalmopathy. CDR3s include the opening cysteine and the closing phenylalanine or tryptophan. The D gene is left open where the match is weak. Expanded clones get a size class; other rows say once, few or many, or leave the size out.

V,length,J,D,size,CDR3,DNA
TRBV10-1,15,TRBJ2-2,-,-,CAIPFGNLNTGELFF,TGCGCCATACCATTTGGGAATCTGAACACCGGGGAGCTGTTTTTT
TRBV15,16,TRBJ2-5,TRBD1,many,CATSSSGTGDSETQYF,TGTGCCACCAGCAGCTCCGGGACAGGCGACTCAGAGACCCAGTACTTC
TRBV29-1,12,TRBJ2-5,-,-,CSSGAAGETQYF,TGCAGCTCCGGAGCCGCGGGAGAGACCCAGTACTTC
TRBV11-2,14,TRBJ1-2,TRBD1,many,CASRRTGESYGYTF,TGTGCCAGCAGGAGGACAGGGGAGTCCTATGGCTACACCTTC
TRBV5-6,14,TRBJ1-1,-,-,CASSLVGKVTEAFF,TGTGCCAGCAGCTTGGTGGGGAAGGTCACTGAAGCTTTCTTT
TRBV4-3,15,TRBJ1-2,TRBD1,-,CASSQVDTGAYGYTF,TGCGCCAGCAGCCAAGTCGACACAGGGGCCTATGGCTACACCTTC
TRBV3-1,16,TRBJ1-2,-,-,CASSYKVDRPTYGYTF,TGTGCCAGCAGTTATAAAGTTGACAGGCCTACCTATGGCTACACCTTC
TRBV29-1,13,TRBJ1-1,TRBD1,many,CSSLDREGTEAFF,TGCAGCTCTCTGGACAGGGAGGGCACTGAAGCTTTCTTT
TRBV5-1,13,TRBJ2-2,-,few,CASSVTPSRELFF,TGCGCCAGCAGCGTTACTCCTAGCAGGGAGCTGTTTTTT
TRBV7-2,12,TRBJ1-5,-,many,CASRLPNQPQHF,TGTGCCAGCAGGCTCCCAAATCAGCCCCAGCATTTT
TRBV10-3,13,TRBJ1-1,-,-,CAISEDATNEAFF,TGTGCCATCAGTGAGGACGCAACTAATGAAGCTTTCTTT
TRBV5-1,15,TRBJ2-7,TRBD2,many,CASSDRLAESYEQYF,TGCGCCAGCAGCGACCGACTAGCGGAATCCTACGAGCAGTACTTC
TRBV7-9,14,TRBJ2-3,TRBD1,few,CASWDRELTDTQYF,TGTGCCAGCTGGGACAGGGAACTCACAGATACGCAGTATTTT
TRBV27,14,TRBJ2-7,TRBD1,-,CASSGQGPTYEQYF,TGTGCCAGCAGCGGACAGGGGCCGACCTACGAGCAGTACTTC
TRBV7-9,13,TRBJ2-2,-,many,CASSFTLSGELFF,TGTGCCAGCAGCTTTACCTTATCTGGGGAGCTGTTTTTT
TRBV6-5,14,TRBJ1-2,-,many,CASSLGLNYYGYTF,TGTGCCAGCAGTTTGGGGCTGAATTACTATGGCTACACCTTC
TRBV2,19,TRBJ2-7,TRBD2,few,CASSRLGGLAGSLPYEQYF,TGTGCCAGCAGTCGCCTGGGGGGACTAGCGGGATCCCTCCCATACGAGCAGTACTTC
TRBV29-1,16,TRBJ2-2,-,many,CSAYGGGPANTGELFF,TGCAGCGCTTACGGCGGGGGCCCCGCGAACACCGGGGAGCTGTTTTTT
TRBV25-1,13,TRBJ2-2,-,many,CASRGPNTGELFF,TGTGCCAGCAGGGGTCCGAACACCGGGGAGCTGTTTTTT
TRBV24-1,15,TRBJ2-2,-,-,CATSGQTWITGDLFF,TGTGCCACCAGTGGTCAGACATGGATCACCGGGGACCTGTTTTTT